Each of the 13 T cell receptor beta chains below was sequenced from the same sample in a study of early stage breast cancer tumors. TCRdb's copy holds only in-frame clones and misses some; the assay was immunoSEQ multiplex PCR. The sample records about 7,600 clones, around 60% being singletons. Sequencing used breast tumor tissue. The receptor set was obtained from a person aged 65-85 years with breast cancer.

The chain uses TRBV18 and TRBJ1-1, with a possible D match to TRBD1 (6 bases). V was clipped by 3 bases and J by 1 base, with 15 bases between them. CDR1 and CDR2 from the germline V gene are KGHSH and LQKENI. The CDR3 has 16 amino acids. The CDR3 loop is CASSPRGAQRNTEAFF. The CDR3 coding sequence is TGTGCCAGCTCACCCCGGGGGGCGCAAAGGAACACTGAAGCTTTCTTT.

This chain links TRBV19 with TRBJ2-7, with 9 nucleotides matching TRBD2. CDR3 length: 16 amino acids. Germline CDR1 LNHDA, CDR2 SQIVND (reference sequence). The V and J ends lost 0 bases and 2 bases, in that order; junction bases with no gene match: 5. The CDR3 coding sequence is TGTGCCAGTAGTATAGATCAGCTAGCGGGGACCTACGAGCAGTACTTC. It specifies CASSIDQLAGTYEQYF.

V usage is TRBV19 and J usage is TRBJ2-1, with D uncertain. The V end lost 5 bases, the J end lost 6 bases, and 11 bases lay between the germline ends. The CDR3 length is 13 residues. CDR1 and CDR2 from the germline V gene are LNHDA and SQIVND (reference sequence). CDR3 sequence: CASSLPTGNEQFF. The CDR3 coding sequence is TGTGCCAGTAGTTTACCTACTGGCAATGAGCAGTTCTTC. The complete variable domain, with remaining parts taken from reference TRBV19 and TRBJ2-1, reads DGGITQSPKYLFRKEGQNVTLSCEQNLNHDAMYWYRQDPGQGLRLIYYSQIVNDFQKGDIAEGYSVSREKKESFPLTVTSAQKNPTAFYLCASSLPTGNEQFFGPGTRLTVL.

This chain connects TRBV5-8 to TRBJ2-7; 7 nucleotides line up with TRBD1. Germline lookup yields CDR1 SGHTS and CDR2 YDEGEE. Unmatched junction bases numbered 6, after V lost 5 bases and J lost 4 bases. The CDR3 covers 13 residues. The CDR3 DNA sequence: TGTGCCAGCAGTGAGGGGGCTGGGTACGAGCAGTACTTC. This gives the protein CASSEGAGYEQYF.

This rearrangement joins TRBV7-6 to TRBJ1-1; D ambiguous. V lost 5 bases and J lost 1, with 8 bases in between. Germline V gene data show CDR1 as SGHVS and CDR2 as FNYEAQ. CDR3 size: 13 residues. This CDR3 is CASSPQENTEAFF. CDR3 DNA sequence: TGTGCCAGCAGCCCTCAGGAGAACACTGAAGCTTTCTTT.

This rearrangement joins TRBV11-3 to TRBJ2-5, with D perhaps TRBD1 or TRBD2 (6 bases each). TRBJ2-7 explains the end of the DNA better; the J call may be wrong. The CDR3 runs 15 residues. Germline V lookup: CDR1 SGHNT, CDR2 YENEEA. The CDR3 sequence is CASSPGGAGDYEQYF. CDR3 sequence (DNA): TGTGCCAGCAGCCCAGGAGGGGCAGGGGACTACGAGCAGTACTTC.

The gene calls are TRBV6-5 and TRBJ2-7; 7 bases align to TRBD2. CDR3 length: 14 residues. The junction had 10 bases not matched to a gene; V was cut back by 4 bases and J by 7 bases. The germline V gene has CDR1 MNHEY and CDR2 SVGAGI. The CDR3 is CASSSSMTSREQYF. The CDR3 DNA is TGTGCCAGCAGTTCCTCGATGACTAGCCGGGAGCAGTACTTC.

The CDR3 nucleotides are TGTGCCAGCAGCACCACAGGGTCGGCCGGAAACACCATATATTTT. This encodes CASSTTGSAGNTIYF. V gene TRBV9 combines with J gene TRBJ1-3, with D possibly being TRBD1 (6 bases). The germline CDR1 and CDR2 sequences are SGDLS and YYNGEE. The CDR3 is 15 amino acids. Deletions cut 4 bases from V and 4 bases from J, with 15 bases between.

In its sample, this clone ranks as medium-sized. The chain couples TRBV6-1 to TRBJ1-3; no clear D. The germline CDR1 and CDR2 sequences are MNHNS and SASEGT. V was pared by 7 bases and J by 4 bases, with 17 bases between. CDR3 size: 15 residues. This chain's CDR3 is CASILSIMYGNTIYF. CDR3 bases: TGTGCCAGCATTCTATCGATCATGTACGGAAACACCATATATTTT.

The chain joins TRBV6-1 to TRBJ2-5, with 7 bases identical to TRBD2. With 0 bases clipped from V and 0 bases from J, the junction kept 4 bases outside the gene matches. Germline V gene data show CDR1 as MNHNS and CDR2 as SASEGT. The CDR3 runs 16 residues. The CDR3 coding sequence is TGTGCCAGCAGTGAAGCCCTAGCGGAGTACCAAGAGACCCAGTACTTC. Residues: CASSEALAEYQETQYF.

This clone is medium-sized within its sample. The gene calls are TRBV6-5 and TRBJ1-5; D is ambiguous. Trimming removed 5 bases at V and 9 bases at J, with 17 bases between. The CDR3 extends over 14 amino acids. In germline, CDR1 is MNHEY, CDR2 SVGAGI. CDR3 sequence: CASSGGLGESPQHF. The CDR3 DNA follows: TGTGCCAGCAGTGGAGGACTGGGAGAGTCGCCCCAGCATTTT.

The CDR3 is CASSKGIGQVAKNIQYF. The CDR3 nucleotides are TGTGCCAGCAGCAAAGGAATCGGACAGGTAGCCAAAAACATTCAGTACTTC. The chain links TRBV21-1 to TRBJ2-4; TRBD1 is taken as the D call from the table, unchecked against the DNA. TRBV21-1 is deemed a pseudogene. This CDR3 comprises 17 residues.

By its share, this clone is medium-sized. CDR3 sequence (DNA): TGTGCCAGCAGTGAATTAACAGGGGAAGCTTTCTTT. This gives the protein CASSELTGEAFF. The chain links TRBV6-1 to TRBJ1-1, with D maybe TRBD1 (6 bases). CDR3 length: 12 residues. The germline gives CDR1 MNHNS, CDR2 SASEGT. The V end was cut by 2 bases, the J end by 8 bases, with 9 bases between.